What follows are 27 T cell receptor beta chains derived from one specimen sequenced in a study of blood T cell repertoires in COVID-19. TCRdb keeps only in-frame clones here, not all; method: immunoSEQ multiplex PCR. The sample has 250,000 to 350,000 clones; about 93% are singletons. Sequenced sample: peripheral blood. Every receptor here comes from a woman aged 25 to 45 with COVID-19, enrolled during active disease.

The V gene is TRBV6-1, the J gene TRBJ1-5; D unresolved. Germline CDR1 and CDR2: MNHNS and SASEGT. The length of the CDR3 is 14 residues. Trimming removed 2 bases at V and 7 bases at J, with 12 bases between. Written as DNA, the CDR3 is TGTGCCAGCAGTGAACGGCAGTCCGGGCAGCCCCAGCATTTT. The encoded protein is CASSERQSGQPQHF.

The CDR3 DNA sequence: TGTGCCAGCAGCTTAACTGGAGGCAGGGAGGCGTACTTC. It encodes CASSLTGGREAYF. This chain connects TRBV7-3 to TRBJ2-7; D is perhaps TRBD2 (6 bases). Germline V gene sequence: CDR1 SGHTA, CDR2 FQGTGA. This CDR3 is built from 13 residues. Trimming pared 0 bases from V and 12 bases from J, leaving 15 bases between.

This rearrangement joins TRBV11-2 to TRBJ2-2; tentatively, D is TRBD1 (6 bases). Germline CDR1 SGHAT, CDR2 FQNNGV. Deletions cut 5 bases from V and 2 bases from J, with 12 bases between. The CDR3 is made up of 15 amino acids. Here the CDR3 reads CASSLQGSNTGELFF. CDR3 bases: TGTGCCAGCAGCCTACAGGGCAGTAACACCGGGGAGCTGTTTTTT.

This clone was counted a single time. CDR3 amino acids: CASSLAYRGPYEQYF. The CDR3 nucleotides are TGTGCCAGCAGCTTAGCGTACAGGGGACCCTACGAGCAGTACTTC. The chain links TRBV7-2 to TRBJ2-7; 7 bases fit TRBD1. V trimming: 0 bases; J trimming: 2 bases; junction bases outside the gene matches: 4. The CDR3 has 15 residues. In germline, CDR1 is SGHTA, CDR2 FQGNSA.

The chain is built from TRBV5-4 and TRBJ1-6, with a weak D call TRBD1 (6 bases). V was trimmed by 4 bases and J by 9 bases, leaving 20 bases between them. This CDR3 has 16 residues. The V gene's germline CDR1 is SGHNT and CDR2 YYREEE (reference sequence). Here the CDR3 reads CASSIPGNTGSSPLHF. For the CDR3, the DNA is TGTGCCAGCAGCATCCCGGGTAACACAGGGAGTTCACCCCTCCACTTT.

The genes are TRBV29-1 and TRBJ1-2; TRBD1 might be the D (6 bases). V shed 7 bases and J shed 7 bases, with 22 bases lying between them. Germline V gives CDR1 SQVTM, CDR2 ANQGSEA. CDR3 length equals 14 residues. This CDR3 reads CSAYGGGPVGGYTF. DNA for the CDR3: TGCAGCGCCTATGGGGGGGGCCCGGTTGGTGGCTACACCTTC.

This clone was recorded a few times. The J gene is TRBJ2-3, the V gene TRBV6-4; possibly TRBD2 for D (5 bases). CDR1 and CDR2 (germline): MRHNA, SNTAGT. The CDR3 is 14 residues long. The V gene lost 2 bases and the J gene lost 0 bases, with 6 bases spanning the gap. CDR3: CASSDEGSTDTQYF. The CDR3 DNA sequence: TGTGCCAGCAGTGACGAGGGAAGCACAGATACGCAGTATTTT.

This sequence joins TRBV21-1 and TRBJ1-1; the table assigns TRBD1, which was not confirmed against the DNA. TRBV21-1 is a documented pseudogene. This CDR3 comprises 12 residues. CDR3 sequence: CATPQWGLVAFF. The DNA of the CDR3 is TGTGCCACCCCTCAGTGGGGCCTCGTAGCTTTCTTT.

CDR3 region: CASSDSPSGTSYNEQFF. The CDR3 DNA sequence: TGTGCCAGCAGTGACTCGCCTAGCGGGACCTCCTACAATGAGCAGTTCTTC. The genes are TRBV6-4 and TRBJ2-1, with 9 bases identical to TRBD2. CDR1 MRHNA and CDR2 SNTAGT come from the germline V gene. The CDR3 consists of 17 residues. Losses at the gene ends were 0 bases for V and 0 bases for J; bases not matched to a gene: 3.

The sample holds one count of this clone. This chain links TRBV28 with TRBJ1-3; perhaps TRBD1 as D (6 bases). V lost 4 bases and J 2 bases, leaving 12 bases between the germline ends. This CDR3 comprises 15 residues. CDR1 and CDR2 from the germline V gene are MDHEN and SYDVKM. The CDR3 here is CASSYLGGAGNTIYF. The CDR3 coding sequence is TGTGCCAGCAGTTACCTTGGGGGCGCTGGAAACACCATATATTTT. Drawing the rest from reference TRBV28 and TRBJ1-3, the complete variable domain is DVKVTQSSRYLVKRTGEKVFLECVQDMDHENMFWYRQDPGLGLRLIYFSYDVKMKEKGDIPEGYSVSREKKERFSLILESASTNQTSMYLCASSYLGGAGNTIYFGEGSWLTVV.

The rearrangement links TRBV6-5 to TRBJ1-5, with a possible D match to TRBD1 (5 bases). The CDR3 has 13 amino acids. Deletions cut 2 bases from V and 6 bases from J, with 8 bases between. Germline V CDR1 and CDR2: MNHEY, SVGAGI. The CDR3 sequence: CASSYGGSQPQHF. The CDR3 coding sequence is TGTGCCAGCAGTTACGGGGGGAGTCAGCCCCAGCATTTT.

The rearrangement uses TRBV5-6 and TRBJ1-4; TRBD1 is a possible D gene (6 bases). The V and J ends lost 2 bases and 6 bases respectively, with 11 bases between them. The CDR3 extends over 14 amino acids. Germline-derived CDR1 and CDR2 are SGHDT and YYEEEE. CDR3 nucleotide sequence: TGTGCCAGCAGCTTTCTACAGGGATATGAAAAACTGTTTTTT. It specifies CASSFLQGYEKLFF. Supplemented by reference TRBV5-6 and TRBJ1-4, the full variable domain reads DAGVTQSPTHLIKTRGQQVTLRCSPKSGHDTVSWYQQALGQGPQFIFQYYEEEERQRGNFPDRFSGHQFPNYSSELNVNALLLGDSALYLCASSFLQGYEKLFFGSGTQLSVL.

There are a few counts of this clone. This chain connects TRBV7-8 to TRBJ2-7; a possible D gene is TRBD2 (6 bases). Germline V gives CDR1 SGHVS, CDR2 FQNEAQ. The CDR3 is made up of 15 amino acids. The V end lost 2 bases, the J end lost 0 bases, and 11 bases lay between the germline ends. CDR3 loop: CASSLNSGRSYEQYF. CDR3 nucleotides: TGTGCCAGCAGCTTAAACAGCGGGCGCTCCTACGAGCAGTACTTC.

The chain is built from TRBV7-6 and TRBJ1-3, with D tentatively TRBD1 (5 bases). The CDR3 has 13 amino acids. Germline CDR1 is SGHVS and CDR2 is FNYEAQ. The ends were cut back, 5 bases at V and 4 bases at J, with 9 bases in the middle. CDR3: CASSPGEGNTIYF. The CDR3 nucleotides read TGTGCCAGCAGCCCGGGGGAAGGAAACACCATATATTTT. Using reference TRBV7-6 and TRBJ1-3 for the parts outside the CDR3, the full variable domain is GAGVSQSPRYKVTKRGQDVALRCDPISGHVSLYWYRQALGQGPEFLTYFNYEAQQDKSGLPNDRFSAERPEGSISTLTIQRTEQRDSAMYRCASSPGEGNTIYFGEGSWLTVV.

The V and J genes are TRBV10-3 and TRBJ1-3; 8 positions agree with TRBD1. Trimming at V came to 6 bases and at J to 4 bases, leaving 8 bases not matched to a gene. From germline, CDR1 is ENHRY and CDR2 SYGVKD. The CDR3 contains 15 residues. The chain's CDR3 is CAIRVSGTGGNTIYF. For the CDR3, the DNA is TGTGCCATCAGAGTCTCAGGGACAGGCGGAAACACCATATATTTT.

The chain has TRBV28 and TRBJ2-7; the D gene is possibly TRBD2 (6 bases). With 7 bases removed from V and 3 bases from J, the gap between germline ends came to 16 bases. CDR1 is MDHEN and CDR2 is SYDVKM in the germline V gene. The CDR3 runs to 14 residues. The CDR3 loop reads CASKRGTYRYEQYF. CDR3 coding DNA: TGTGCCAGCAAACGGGGGACCTACCGCTACGAGCAGTACTTC.

In its sample, this clone was seen a few times. In nucleotides, the CDR3 is TGTGCCAGCAGTGACTCACTCGGGGGCGAGCAGTACTTC. As protein: CASSDSLGGEQYF. The rearrangement joins TRBV6-4 to TRBJ2-7; TRBD2 might be the D (6 bases). With 0 bases removed from V and 6 bases from J, the gap between germline ends came to 9 bases. CDR3 size: 13 residues. In germline, CDR1 is MRHNA, CDR2 SNTAGT.

This clone was recorded a few times. The V call is TRBV6-5, the J call TRBJ1-2; no firm D call. Germline values: CDR1 MNHEY, CDR2 SVGAGI. This CDR3 has 14 amino acids. V lost 5 bases to trimming and J lost 4 bases, with 14 bases between them. CDR3 in DNA: TGTGCCAGCAGTCCCCGGGAGGGCGTCTATGGCTACACCTTC. This translates into CASSPREGVYGYTF.

The gene calls are TRBV6-2 or TRBV6-3 and TRBJ2-1, with 13 bases matching TRBD2. Germline V gene lookup returns CDR1 MNHEY and CDR2 SVGEGT. The CDR3 is 17 residues long. V was clipped by 4 bases and J by 4 bases; unmatched bases: 7. In nucleotides, the CDR3 is TGTGCCAGCAGTTCCCTAGGACTAGCGGGAGCGTACAATGAGCAGTTCTTC. Translated, it gives CASSSLGLAGAYNEQFF.

The genes are TRBV29-1 and TRBJ1-2; D ambiguous. With 3 bases removed from V and 3 bases from J, the gap between germline ends came to 8 bases. Germline assignment: CDR1 SQVTM and CDR2 ANQGSEA. This CDR3 has 12 amino acids. The CDR3 DNA sequence: TGCAGCGTTGATTGGGGAGACTATGGCTACACCTTC. Translating gives CSVDWGDYGYTF. Supplemented by reference TRBV29-1 and TRBJ1-2, the full variable domain reads SAVISQKPSRDICQRGTSLTIQCQVDSQVTMMFWYRQQPGQSLTLIATANQGSEATYESGFVIDKFPISRPNLTFSTLTVSNMSPEDSSIYLCSVDWGDYGYTFGSGTRLTVV.

This CDR3 reads CAWSRRGENTEAFF. DNA for the CDR3: TGTGCCTGGAGTAGGCGGGGAGAGAACACTGAAGCTTTCTTT. The V call is TRBV30, the J call TRBJ1-1; no firm D call. This CDR3 spans 14 amino acids. Trimming shortened V by 2 bases and J by 1 base, and 11 bases separated the two germline ends. CDR1 and CDR2 from the germline V gene are GTSNPN and SVGIG (reference sequence).

V is TRBV10-1 and J is TRBJ2-7; TRBD2 aligns across 7 bases. The CDR3 sequence is 12 residues long. CDR1 is WNHNN, CDR2 SYGVQD, per germline (reference sequence). Germline trimming cut 10 bases from V and 5 bases from J; bases unmatched to any gene: 8. This CDR3 reads CAIPGLINEQYF. For the CDR3, the DNA is TGCGCCATCCCGGGACTAATCAACGAGCAGTACTTC.

In its sample, this clone was seen once. The CDR3 nucleotides are TGCGCCAGCAGCCAAGATTACGCCCCGGGACAGGGGGCTGGAACTAATGAAAAACTGTTTTTT. It yields the protein CASSQDYAPGQGAGTNEKLFF. The chain recombines TRBV4-3 with TRBJ1-4; TRBD1 matches at 12 bases. V was clipped by 0 bases and J by 1 base; unmatched bases: 12. Per germline, CDR1 LGHNA and CDR2 YSLEER. The CDR3 loop spans 21 amino acids.

The genes are TRBV4-1 and TRBJ2-1, with 8 bases aligning to TRBD2. Looked up from germline, CDR1 is MGHRA and CDR2 is YSYEKL. V lost 6 bases and J lost 9; bases outside the gene matches: 10. This CDR3 comprises 14 residues. CDR3 nucleotides: TGCGCCAGCAGGCTAGCGGGCCGCGGGGGTGAGCAGTTCTTC. This translates into CASRLAGRGGEQFF.

This chain uses TRBV6-2 or TRBV6-3 with TRBJ2-1; possibly TRBD2 for D (5 bases). V lost 2 bases and J lost 9, with 14 bases in between. The CDR3 is made up of 14 amino acids. Germline assignment: CDR1 MNHEY and CDR2 SVGEGT. The DNA of the CDR3 is TGTGCCAGCAGTTACGACGGACTGGGTGGTGAGCAGTTCTTC. Translation gives CASSYDGLGGEQFF.

The rearrangement uses TRBV28 and TRBJ1-2; a possible D gene is TRBD1 (5 bases). V shed 8 bases and J shed 7 bases, with 14 bases lying between them. The CDR3 consists of 12 residues. Germline CDR1 and CDR2: MDHEN and SYDVKM. CDR3 protein: CASGLGGAGYTF. The DNA of the CDR3 is TGTGCCAGCGGACTAGGAGGGGCTGGCTACACCTTC.

Points on this clone: Other DNA sequences of this sample code for an identical CDR3. The J gene is TRBJ1-1, the V gene TRBV27; perhaps TRBD1 as D (6 bases). The CDR3 loop spans 13 amino acids. Germline V gene data show CDR1 as MNHEY and CDR2 as SMNVEV (reference sequence). Trimming took off 6 bases at V and 1 base at J, with 9 bases between the two ends. CDR3 in DNA: TGTGCCAGCAGCCTACAGGGGAACACTGAAGCTTTCTTT. Its protein product is CASSLQGNTEAFF.